Listed below are T cell receptor beta chains from one sample, sequenced in a study of T cell repertoires in cytomegalovirus infection. TCRdb re-analysed the reads in MiXCR, keeping a single row per CDR3 protein. The sample has just under 550,000 distinct CDR3 sequences, about 25% seen once. Sequencing input: PBMCs. These receptors were taken from a human donor in good health (CMV status not recorded). Some clones in this sample may be carry-over from other donors' samples. Both conserved end residues are part of each CDR3. Fields, in order: J gene, D gene, clone size, V gene, CDR3 protein, CDR3 DNA. The D gene is left open where the match is weak. The size entry is marked missing in some rows and otherwise reads once, few, many or a size class.

>TRBJ1-2|.|many|TRBV7-2
CASSLASGGGYGYTF
TGTGCCAGCAGCTTAGCATCGGGGGGTGGCTATGGCTACACCTTC
>TRBJ2-5|.|.|TRBV2
CASSETRFQETQYF
TGTGCCAGCAGTGAAACTAGATTCCAAGAGACCCAGTACTTC
>TRBJ1-1|.|few|TRBV6-5
CASSYSNSPGQRPTEAFF
TGTGCCAGCAGTTACTCGAATTCCCCGGGGCAACGACCCACTGAAGCTTTCTTT
>TRBJ2-3|TRBD2|few|TRBV4-3
CASSQEPSGLATDTQYF
TGCGCCAGCAGCCAAGAGCCTAGCGGGCTAGCAACTGATACGCAGTATTTT
>TRBJ1-1|.|few|TRBV6-6
CASKGRLNTEAFF
TGTGCCAGCAAGGGACGTTTGAACACTGAAGCTTTCTTT
>TRBJ1-2|TRBD1|few|TRBV20-1
CSASWTGVPGDGYTF
TGCAGTGCTTCCTGGACAGGGGTCCCGGGGGATGGCTACACCTTC
>TRBJ2-3|.|.|TRBV6-2/TRBV6-3
CASSRSERAREYF
TGTGCCAGCAGTCGATCTGAGCGGGCACGGGAGTATTTT
>TRBJ1-4|.|many|TRBV7-2
CASSFPSEKLFF
TGTGCCAGCAGCTTTCCCTCTGAAAAACTGTTTTTT
>TRBJ2-6|.|.|TRBV15
CATQYREPGANVLTF
TGTGCCACCCAGTATAGGGAGCCTGGGGCCAACGTCCTGACTTTC
>TRBJ2-3|.|.|TRBV24-1
CATSDVGPGNTQYF
TGTGCCACCAGTGATGTCGGACCGGGAAATACGCAGTATTTT
>TRBJ2-5|TRBD1|.|TRBV12-3/TRBV12-4
CASSSRTGSGRGETQYF
TGTGCCAGCAGTTCCCGGACAGGGTCAGGGAGAGGAGAGACCCAGTACTTC
>TRBJ2-5|.|many|TRBV7-2
CASSTGLLPETQYF
TGTGCCAGCAGCACAGGCCTTCTTCCAGAGACCCAGTACTTC
>TRBJ2-5|TRBD2|few|TRBV6-2/TRBV6-3
CASSWGLAGGVETQYF
TGTGCCAGCAGTTGGGGACTAGCGGGAGGTGTGGAGACCCAGTACTTC
>TRBJ1-3|TRBD1|.|TRBV5-4
CASSRGQGAGNTIYF
TGTGCCAGCAGCCGTGGACAGGGGGCTGGAAACACCATATATTTT
>TRBJ1-2|.|.|TRBV5-6
CASSLEVRSLSHGYTF
TGTGCCAGCAGCTTGGAGGTCAGGTCTTTATCCCATGGCTACACCTTC
>TRBJ2-4|TRBD1|.|TRBV18
CASSPESGQGIQYF
TGTGCCAGCTCACCAGAGTCGGGACAGGGGATTCAGTACTTC
>TRBJ2-5|TRBD2|few|TRBV29-1
CSVEFFSGITQYF
TGCAGCGTTGAATTCTTTAGCGGGATAACCCAGTACTTC
>TRBJ2-3|.|.|TRBV10-3
CAISAPLGGTSTDTQYF
TGTGCCATCAGTGCACCACTGGGCGGTACTAGCACAGATACGCAGTATTTT
>TRBJ1-4|.|few|TRBV11-2
CASSYYGSTNEKLFF
TGTGCCAGCAGCTATTACGGCTCAACTAATGAAAAACTGTTTTTT
>TRBJ1-4|TRBD1|few|TRBV5-1
CASSLGQGSKAGLFF
TGCGCCAGCAGCCTCGGACAGGGGTCAAAAGCGGGGCTGTTTTTT
>TRBJ2-3|TRBD2|.|TRBV12-3/TRBV12-4
CASSSGTSGVGRATDTQYF
TGTGCCAGCAGCTCCGGGACTAGCGGAGTTGGAAGGGCCACAGATACGCAGTATTTT
>TRBJ1-1|TRBD1|.|TRBV12-3/TRBV12-4
CASLGGQANTEAFF
TGTGCCAGCCTAGGGGGACAGGCGAACACTGAAGCTTTCTTT
>TRBJ1-5|TRBD1|.|TRBV30
CAYETGAYQPQHF
TGTGCCTATGAGACAGGGGCATATCAGCCCCAGCATTTT
>TRBJ2-1|TRBD2|many|TRBV7-2
CASSSTAAGLAGTYNEQFF
TGTGCCAGCAGCTCAACGGCCGCTGGACTAGCGGGAACCTACAATGAGCAGTTCTTC
>TRBJ1-1|.|many|TRBV7-6
CASSLATGREAFF
TGTGCCAGCAGCTTAGCTACAGGGAGAGAAGCTTTCTTT
>TRBJ2-7|TRBD2|.|TRBV14
CASSQVTGTSGSYEQYF
TGTGCCAGCAGCCAAGTTACCGGGACTAGCGGCTCCTACGAGCAGTACTTC
>TRBJ2-7|.|.|TRBV20-1
CSARQDYYEQYF
TGCAGTGCTAGGCAGGACTACTACGAGCAGTACTTC
>TRBJ2-2|TRBD1|.|TRBV19
CASSNNLMTGVLGELFF
TGTGCCAGTAGTAACAACCTAATGACAGGGGTCCTGGGGGAGCTGTTTTTT
>TRBJ2-2|TRBD1|few|TRBV4-2
CASSQGTGGVNGELFF
TGTGCCAGCAGCCAAGGGACAGGGGGCGTGAACGGGGAGCTGTTTTTT
>TRBJ1-4|TRBD1|.|TRBV6-5
CASSHWTGGNEKLFF
TGTGCCAGCAGTCACTGGACAGGGGGCAATGAAAAACTGTTTTTT
>TRBJ2-5|.|.|TRBV7-2
CASSLRGGAQETQYF
TGTGCCAGCAGCTTACGTGGCGGCGCGCAAGAGACCCAGTACTTC
>TRBJ1-6|.|many|TRBV7-2
CASSLWADPSPLHF
TGTGCCAGCAGCTTATGGGCAGATCCTTCACCCCTCCACTTT
>TRBJ2-4|TRBD2|.|TRBV20-1
CSASISSGSIAKNIQYF
TGCAGTGCTAGTATTTCTAGCGGGAGTATCGCCAAAAACATTCAGTACTTC
>TRBJ2-1|TRBD2|few|TRBV7-2
CASTGLAVSYNEQFF
TGTGCCAGCACCGGACTAGCGGTCTCCTACAATGAGCAGTTCTTC
>TRBJ2-3|.|few|TRBV6-1
CASRFQGRTDTQYF
TGTGCCAGCAGGTTTCAGGGCCGCACAGATACGCAGTATTTT
>TRBJ2-1|TRBD2|.|TRBV7-2
CASSLAGAGAPYNEQFF
TGTGCCAGCAGCTTAGCCGGAGCGGGAGCTCCTTACAATGAGCAGTTCTTC
>TRBJ1-5|.|.|TRBV19
CASSMVGAVNQPQHF
TGTGCCAGTAGTATGGTAGGGGCCGTCAATCAGCCCCAGCATTTT
>TRBJ2-5|TRBD1|many|TRBV7-9
CASSSSGTAQETQYF
TGTGCCAGCAGCTCTTCTGGGACAGCCCAAGAGACCCAGTACTTC
>TRBJ2-1|TRBD2|few|TRBV12-3/TRBV12-4
CASSFLPNVLAGGVDEQFF
TGTGCCAGCAGCTTCCTTCCAAATGTCCTAGCGGGAGGGGTCGATGAGCAGTTCTTC
>TRBJ2-1|TRBD2|.|TRBV29-1
CSVGGIAGEKSSYNEQFF
TGCAGCGTTGGGGGGATAGCGGGAGAGAAAAGCTCCTACAATGAGCAGTTCTTC
>TRBJ1-4|.|few|TRBV4-1
CASSQALGANEKLFF
TGCGCCAGCAGCCAAGCTCTGGGGGCTAATGAAAAACTGTTTTTT
>TRBJ2-5|TRBD1|few|TRBV29-1
CSVTRGRLQETQYF
TGCAGCGTAACCAGGGGGCGGCTCCAAGAGACCCAGTACTTC
>TRBJ1-1|TRBD1|.|TRBV6-1
CASTKFGTAVSEPEAFF
TGTGCCAGCACCAAATTCGGGACAGCCGTTTCGGAGCCTGAAGCTTTCTTT
>TRBJ1-6|.|many|TRBV7-2
CASSLEGGVRNSPLHF
TGTGCCAGCAGCCTAGAGGGAGGGGTCAGGAATTCACCCCTCCACTTT
>TRBJ2-5|.|.|TRBV6-2/TRBV6-3
CASSWGETQYF
TGTGCCAGCAGTTGGGGTGAGACCCAGTACTTC
>TRBJ2-1|TRBD1|.|TRBV7-2
CASSSGQGAYEQFF
TGTGCCAGCAGCTCGGGACAGGGGGCCTATGAGCAGTTCTTC
>TRBJ2-1|.|many|TRBV11-3
CASSSLLFNNEQFF
TGTGCCAGCAGCTCCCTTCTTTTCAACAATGAGCAGTTCTTC
>TRBJ2-7|.|.|TRBV18
CASSPGQGRHYEQYF
TGTGCCAGCTCACCAGGTCAGGGGCGACACTACGAGCAGTACTTC
>TRBJ1-5|TRBD1|few|TRBV6-2/TRBV6-3
CASSRTSGGLGQPQHF
TGTGCCAGCAGTAGAACCTCAGGGGGCTTAGGACAGCCCCAGCATTTT
>TRBJ2-3|.|.|TRBV14
CASSQGLQASQYF
TGTGCCAGCAGCCAAGGTCTACAGGCTTCGCAGTATTTT
>TRBJ1-3|.|few|TRBV6-6
CASSYPRGLSGNTIYF
TGTGCCAGCAGTTACCCGCGCGGATTATCTGGAAACACCATATATTTT
>TRBJ1-5|.|.|TRBV4-3
CASSQDRTGPNQPQHF
TGCGCCAGCAGCCAAGACCGAACAGGGCCCAATCAGCCCCAGCATTTT
>TRBJ1-3|.|.|TRBV5-1
CASSRDPLGNTIYF
TGCGCCAGCAGCAGGGACCCCCTCGGAAACACCATATATTTT
>TRBJ2-2|.|.|TRBV6-2/TRBV6-3
CASSPRNPWTGELFF
TGTGCCAGCAGCCCAAGAAACCCGTGGACCGGGGAGCTGTTTTTT
>TRBJ1-1|.|.|TRBV11-2
CASSLPIQGTEAFF
TGTGCCAGCAGCTTACCCATCCAGGGGACTGAAGCTTTCTTT
>TRBJ2-3|TRBD2|few|TRBV5-4
CASSPPKGSGRSDTQYF
TGTGCCAGCAGCCCACCGAAGGGTAGCGGGAGATCAGATACGCAGTATTTT
>TRBJ2-6|.|few|TRBV10-3
CASGAAGSGANVLTF
TGTGCCTCGGGGGCAGCCGGCTCTGGGGCCAACGTCCTGACTTTC